This TCR beta chain was identified in a study of blood T cell repertoires in COVID-19. About the study: Acute-phase and convalescent COVID-19 samples originated in the United States, Italy and Spain. The analysed material was cDNA or gDNA that came from T cells, B-cell-depleted T cells, or PBMCs.

The CDR3 has 13 residues. Germline V CDR1 and CDR2: SGHRS, YFSETQ. V lost 3 bases and J lost 7; bases outside the gene matches: 3. The Seattle patients, enrolled during active infection, were followed longitudinally. Study processing details: The assay estimated nucleated cells by amplifying reference gene primers. Method: immunoSEQ multiplex PCR; TCRdb's copy keeps in-frame clones and lacks some. The DNA was the basis for D and trimming; V, J and clone size are from that table. The table records under 200,000 clones, about 85% of them present only once. The source of this sequence is a woman between 65 and 79 years old with COVID-19, enrolled during active disease. The chain employs TRBV5-1 and TRBJ1-2, with 10 bases fitting TRBD1. The sequenced sample consisted of peripheral blood. CDR3 amino acids: CASSWGQGTGYTF. The CDR3 DNA sequence: TGCGCCAGCAGCTGGGGACAGGGGACTGGCTACACCTTC. Based on the CDR3 plus reference TRBV5-1 and TRBJ1-2, the full variable domain is KAGVTQTPRYLIKTRGQQVTLSCSPISGHRSVSWYQQTPGQGLQFLFEYFSETQRNKGNFPGRFSGRQFSNSRSEMNVSTLELGDSALYLCASSWGQGTGYTFGSGTRLTVV.